These T cell receptor beta chains were read from a single sample in a study of naive and memory T cell subsets. TCRdb re-called the UMI-ligation and nested PCR reads with MiXCR, one entry per CDR3 protein. The sample shows 25,000 to 30,000 distinct CDR3 sequences, about 10% of them seen only once. The specimen sequenced was effector memory CD4+ T cells from blood. The receptor source for this set is a human donor in good health. Both conserved end residues are part of each CDR3. Each record gives: J gene, V gene, clone size, D gene, CDR3 protein, CDR3 DNA. A D gene is named only where the DNA matches it firmly. Some rows have no size entry. The others give once, few or many, or a class for an expanded clone.

J: TRBJ2-5; V: TRBV3-1; size: few; D: NA; CDR3: CASSYPSRPQETQYF; DNA: TGTGCCAGCAGCTATCCCTCGCGCCCTCAAGAGACCCAGTACTTC
J: TRBJ2-3; V: TRBV7-2; size: many; D: NA; CDR3: CASSLSTTDTQYF; DNA: TGTGCCAGCAGCTTAAGTACCACAGATACGCAGTATTTT
J: TRBJ2-3; V: TRBV6-1; size: few; D: TRBD1; CDR3: CASSGDRGRGTDTQYF; DNA: TGTGCCAGCAGTGGGGACAGGGGGCGTGGGACAGATACGCAGTATTTT
J: TRBJ1-1; V: TRBV14; size: few; D: NA; CDR3: CASSPNNHSGRRTEAFF; DNA: TGTGCCAGCAGCCCGAACAACCACTCGGGGAGGAGGACTGAAGCTTTCTTT
J: TRBJ2-3; V: TRBV2; size: NA; D: NA; CDR3: CASSLISGYGDTQYF; DNA: TGTGCCAGCAGCCTGATTAGCGGATATGGGGATACGCAGTATTTT
J: TRBJ1-4; V: TRBV28; size: few; D: NA; CDR3: CASGYGATNEKLFF; DNA: TGTGCCAGCGGGTATGGTGCAACTAATGAAAAACTGTTTTTT
J: TRBJ2-3; V: TRBV11-3; size: many; D: NA; CDR3: CASSPWYRSGSLGSSTDTQYF; DNA: TGTGCCAGCAGCCCATGGTATAGGTCCGGATCACTAGGTTCTAGCACAGATACGCAGTATTTT
J: TRBJ2-4; V: TRBV4-3; size: few; D: TRBD2; CDR3: CASSHQRGLAKNIQYF; DNA: TGCGCCAGCAGCCACCAGCGGGGCCTAGCCAAAAACATTCAGTACTTC
J: TRBJ1-6; V: TRBV7-8; size: many; D: NA; CDR3: CASRRTRSFEGRDNSPLHF; DNA: TGTGCCAGCAGACGTACACGGTCTTTTGAAGGCAGGGATAATTCACCCCTCCACTTT
J: TRBJ1-2; V: TRBV7-9; size: NA; D: TRBD1; CDR3: CASSLGTGQGHYGYTF; DNA: TGTGCCAGCAGCTTAGGAACCGGACAGGGACACTATGGCTACACCTTC
J: TRBJ1-1; V: TRBV20-1; size: once; D: NA; CDR3: CSARDRWEVF; DNA: TGCAGTGCTAGGGACCGTTGGGAGGTCTTT
J: TRBJ1-6; V: TRBV7-3; size: many; D: TRBD1; CDR3: CASSPDRGEPLHF; DNA: TGTGCCAGCAGCCCAGACAGGGGAGAGCCCCTCCACTTT
J: TRBJ2-3; V: TRBV6-2/TRBV6-3; size: many; D: NA; CDR3: CASSYEPRLVQQQYF; DNA: TGTGCCAGCAGTTACGAACCCCGACTAGTCCAGCAGCAGTATTTT
J: TRBJ2-5; V: TRBV29-1; size: many; D: NA; CDR3: CSVFPKETQYF; DNA: TGCAGCGTGTTTCCAAAAGAGACCCAGTACTTC
J: TRBJ1-6; V: TRBV20-1; size: NA; D: NA; CDR3: CSARDETALRNSPLHF; DNA: TGCAGTGCTAGAGACGAGACGGCCCTTCGCAATTCACCCCTCCACTTT
J: TRBJ2-3; V: TRBV5-6; size: many; D: NA; CDR3: CASSPSGADTQYF; DNA: TGTGCCAGCAGCCCTTCGGGGGCAGATACGCAGTATTTT
J: TRBJ2-1; V: TRBV19; size: many; D: NA; CDR3: CASSMQSDNEQFF; DNA: TGTGCCAGTAGTATGCAGTCAGACAATGAGCAGTTCTTC
J: TRBJ1-1; V: TRBV25-1; size: many; D: TRBD1; CDR3: CASSQGGFGAFF; DNA: TGTGCCAGCTCCCAGGGGGGGTTTGGTGCTTTCTTT
J: TRBJ1-3; V: TRBV28; size: many; D: TRBD1; CDR3: CASSLSGTGAGNTIYF; DNA: TGTGCCAGCAGTCTCTCCGGGACAGGGGCCGGAAACACCATATATTTT
J: TRBJ1-4; V: TRBV7-3; size: few; D: NA; CDR3: CASRNSVGGPNEKLFF; DNA: TGTGCCAGCAGAAACTCGGTGGGGGGGCCTAATGAAAAACTGTTTTTT
J: TRBJ2-1; V: TRBV6-2/TRBV6-3; size: NA; D: TRBD2; CDR3: CASSYSTGGREQFF; DNA: TGTGCCAGCAGTTACTCGACGGGAGGTAGGGAGCAGTTCTTC
J: TRBJ2-3; V: TRBV20-1; size: medium-sized; D: NA; CDR3: CSAEAAHWPFTDTQYF; DNA: TGCAGTGCCGAGGCGGCTCATTGGCCTTTCACAGATACGCAGTATTTT
J: TRBJ1-4; V: TRBV12-2; size: many; D: NA; CDR3: CASRLPGPNEKLFF; DNA: TGTGCAAGTCGCTTACCCGGGCCTAATGAAAAACTGTTTTTT
J: TRBJ2-3; V: TRBV20-1; size: few; D: TRBD2; CDR3: CSARAGTSGGTQYF; DNA: TGCAGTGCTAGAGCAGGGACTAGCGGGGGGACGCAGTATTTT
J: TRBJ2-7; V: TRBV7-2; size: many; D: NA; CDR3: CASSRRAVNGRESPYEQYF; DNA: TGTGCCAGCAGCCGAAGAGCTGTTAACGGTCGCGAGTCTCCCTACGAGCAGTACTTC
J: TRBJ2-5; V: TRBV5-6; size: few; D: NA; CDR3: CASSLGAGRWRVETQYF; DNA: TGTGCCAGCAGCTTGGGGGCAGGCCGGTGGCGGGTAGAGACCCAGTACTTC
J: TRBJ2-1; V: TRBV12-3/TRBV12-4; size: NA; D: NA; CDR3: CASNLARGRFNNEQFF; DNA: TGTGCCAGCAACTTGGCTCGCGGACGGTTCAACAATGAGCAGTTCTTC
J: TRBJ2-1; V: TRBV11-3; size: few; D: NA; CDR3: CASSSSGLYNEQFF; DNA: TGTGCCAGCAGCTCATCGGGACTCTACAATGAGCAGTTCTTC
J: TRBJ2-3; V: TRBV12-3/TRBV12-4; size: many; D: NA; CDR3: CASSLGGLGGQDTQYF; DNA: TGTGCCAGCAGCCTTGGGGGACTTGGGGGGCAAGATACGCAGTATTTT
J: TRBJ1-2; V: TRBV19; size: few; D: NA; CDR3: CASSAPPQGFDGYTF; DNA: TGTGCCAGTAGTGCCCCCCCCCAGGGATTCGATGGCTACACCTTC
J: TRBJ2-1; V: TRBV3-1; size: NA; D: NA; CDR3: CASSQEAGSWEQFF; DNA: TGTGCCAGCAGCCAAGAGGCGGGGTCTTGGGAGCAGTTCTTC
J: TRBJ1-6; V: TRBV12-3/TRBV12-4; size: many; D: NA; CDR3: CASSFFGFRSGHSPLHF; DNA: TGTGCCAGCAGTTTTTTCGGGTTTCGGTCTGGGCATTCACCCCTCCACTTT
J: TRBJ1-6; V: TRBV7-9; size: few; D: TRBD1; CDR3: CASSLGQGFSNSPLHF; DNA: TGTGCCAGCAGCCTGGGACAGGGATTTAGCAATTCACCCCTCCACTTT
J: TRBJ2-1; V: TRBV7-2; size: many; D: TRBD2; CDR3: CASSSRTSGGEQFF; DNA: TGTGCCAGCAGCTCGCGGACTAGCGGGGGTGAGCAGTTCTTC
J: TRBJ2-5; V: TRBV5-4; size: many; D: NA; CDR3: CASSLGSQETQYF; DNA: TGTGCCAGCAGCTTGGGCTCTCAAGAGACCCAGTACTTC
J: TRBJ2-1; V: TRBV7-2; size: NA; D: NA; CDR3: CASTRVPDTYNEQFF; DNA: TGTGCCAGCACCCGAGTGCCGGACACCTACAATGAGCAGTTCTTC
J: TRBJ2-2; V: TRBV12-3/TRBV12-4; size: many; D: NA; CDR3: CASSLWTVTGELFF; DNA: TGTGCCAGCAGTTTGTGGACGGTCACCGGGGAGCTGTTTTTT
J: TRBJ2-1; V: TRBV27; size: NA; D: NA; CDR3: CASSFLGREQFF; DNA: TGTGCCAGCAGTTTCTTGGGGCGTGAGCAGTTCTTC
J: TRBJ2-7; V: TRBV14; size: medium-sized; D: TRBD2; CDR3: CASSPPTGTSGRAYEQYF; DNA: TGTGCCAGCAGCCCGCCGACCGGGACTAGCGGGAGGGCCTACGAGCAGTACTTC
J: TRBJ2-1; V: TRBV25-1; size: many; D: NA; CDR3: CASSRQTSAYNEQFF; DNA: TGTGCCAGCAGTCGGCAGACGTCTGCCTACAATGAGCAGTTCTTC
J: TRBJ2-5; V: TRBV27; size: few; D: NA; CDR3: CASSSQGYQETQYF; DNA: TGTGCCAGCAGTTCCCAAGGCTACCAAGAGACCCAGTACTTC
J: TRBJ1-4; V: TRBV6-2/TRBV6-3; size: many; D: NA; CDR3: CASADNEKLFF; DNA: TGTGCCAGCGCCGACAATGAAAAACTGTTTTTT
J: TRBJ2-3; V: TRBV20-1; size: few; D: TRBD2; CDR3: CSARRLAGTGDTQYF; DNA: TGCAGTGCTCGCAGACTAGCGGGGACCGGAGATACGCAGTATTTT
J: TRBJ2-7; V: TRBV30; size: many; D: TRBD1; CDR3: CAWSRQGATSNIYEQYF; DNA: TGTGCCTGGAGTCGACAGGGGGCGACCTCCAATATCTACGAGCAGTACTTC
J: TRBJ1-6; V: TRBV5-1; size: few; D: NA; CDR3: CASSLDYSPLHF; DNA: TGCGCCAGCAGCTTGGATTATTCACCCCTCCACTTT
J: TRBJ2-7; V: TRBV7-2; size: few; D: TRBD1; CDR3: CASSPQGQALSYEQYF; DNA: TGTGCCAGCAGCCCCCAGGGACAGGCTCTCTCCTACGAGCAGTACTTC
J: TRBJ1-1; V: TRBV12-3/TRBV12-4; size: few; D: NA; CDR3: CASAQTQNTEAFF; DNA: TGTGCCAGCGCCCAGACCCAGAACACTGAAGCTTTCTTT
J: TRBJ2-5; V: TRBV5-6; size: NA; D: TRBD1; CDR3: CASSSGTGVGTQYF; DNA: TGTGCCAGCAGCAGCGGGACAGGGGTCGGGACCCAGTACTTC
J: TRBJ1-5; V: TRBV20-1; size: many; D: NA; CDR3: CSASRANQPQHF; DNA: TGCAGTGCTAGCAGGGCCAATCAGCCCCAGCATTTT
J: TRBJ1-5; V: TRBV28; size: few; D: NA; CDR3: CASSLSQRPQHF; DNA: TGTGCCAGCAGTTTATCCCAACGGCCCCAGCATTTT
J: TRBJ2-1; V: TRBV30; size: few; D: NA; CDR3: CAWSTTGTSYNEQFF; DNA: TGTGCCTGGAGTACAACAGGGACCTCTTACAATGAGCAGTTCTTC
J: TRBJ2-1; V: TRBV12-3/TRBV12-4; size: many; D: TRBD2; CDR3: CASSHRGASGKGLWQFF; DNA: TGTGCCAGCAGTCACCGGGGGGCTAGCGGGAAGGGATTGTGGCAGTTCTTC
J: TRBJ2-2; V: TRBV4-1; size: few; D: NA; CDR3: CASSPGNIDTGELFF; DNA: TGCGCCAGCAGTCCCGGGAACATAGACACCGGGGAGCTGTTTTTT
J: TRBJ1-1; V: TRBV9; size: many; D: TRBD1; CDR3: CASSAGTGSSNTEAFF; DNA: TGTGCCAGCAGCGCCGGGACAGGATCCTCGAACACTGAAGCTTTCTTT
J: TRBJ1-1; V: TRBV3-1; size: few; D: NA; CDR3: CASSQEHGGTEAFF; DNA: TGTGCCAGCAGCCAAGAGCACGGTGGGACTGAAGCTTTCTTT
J: TRBJ2-3; V: TRBV27; size: medium-sized; D: TRBD2; CDR3: CASSLREGLTDTQYF; DNA: TGTGCCAGCAGTTTACGGGAGGGCCTCACAGATACGCAGTATTTT
J: TRBJ2-4; V: TRBV7-8; size: NA; D: NA; CDR3: CASSTEGAGRGKNIQYF; DNA: TGTGCCAGCAGCACCGAGGGGGCGGGACGAGGCAAAAACATTCAGTACTTC
J: TRBJ1-2; V: TRBV20-1; size: many; D: TRBD1; CDR3: CSARPGQGAYGYTF; DNA: TGCAGTGCTAGGCCGGGACAGGGGGCTTATGGCTACACCTTC